The sample holds a few counts of the clone carrying this T cell receptor (beta chain). As yet, its antigen is unknown. Germline lookup yields CDR1 ENHRY and CDR2 SYGVKD. After removal of 6 bases from V and 4 bases from J, the junction contained 17 bases not matched to a gene. The CDR3 consists of 18 residues. The source of the sample is a study of response to subunit inactivated influenza vaccine. The study, taken as a whole, reports: There was a suggestion from the authors that each seasonal influenza vaccination recruits few new T cells.

TCRdb recomputed calls from the RT-PCR reads with MiXCR, one row per CDR3 protein. The profile shows around 500,000 distinct CDR3 sequences, approximately 11% of them singletons. The chain joins TRBV10-3 to TRBJ2-1, with 8 bases lining up with TRBD2. The sequencing here drew on PBMCs from blood, taken 40 to 50 days after vaccination. The receptor was isolated from a man in his fifties who received an inactivated influenza vaccine. CDR3 amino acids: CAISGGRAGGIAYNEQFF. As DNA, the CDR3 is TGTGCCATCAGCGGGGGTCGGGCGGGAGGAATCGCTTACAATGAGCAGTTCTTC.